These 30 T cell receptor beta chains originate from one sample sequenced in a study of Graves' ophthalmopathy and Graves' hyperthyroidism. The authors amplified TCR beta CDR3 regions, and they did so from RNA transcripts for repertoire sequencing. Scientists carried out first-round RT-PCR using HTBI primers and then a second-round multiplex PCR. In TCRdb, the multiplex PCR reads were re-called with MiXCR into one record per CDR3 protein. Seen here are approximately 1.2 million distinct CDR3 sequences, about 35% observed once, and the top ten hold 11%. Sequencing input: peripheral blood or thyroid tissue (not recorded which). These receptors all stem from an adult man with Graves' hyperthyroidism.

Remarks on this clonotype: A much larger clone sits a single nucleotide away, making a read error possible. This is likely a read error, given that the CDR3 carries no conserved phenylalanine or tryptophan at its end. This chain links TRBV7-8 with TRBJ2-7, with unresolved D. V was pared by 2 bases and J by 4 bases, with 15 bases between. The CDR3 length is 15 residues. Germline values: CDR1 SGHVS, CDR2 FQNEAQ. The CDR3, as DNA: TGTGCCAGCAGCTTATCGGAGACGGCCTTTTACGAGCAGTACCTC. It translates to CASSLSETAFYEQYL.

This rearrangement joins TRBV15 to TRBJ2-7, with TRBD2 matching over 14 bases. CDR1 LNHNV and CDR2 YYDKDF come from the germline V gene (reference sequence). CDR3 length: 15 amino acids. V shed 5 bases and J 7 bases; nucleotides not matched to a gene: 7. The CDR3, as DNA: TGTGCCACCAGCGGCGGGACTAGCGGGAGCGCTGAGCAGTACTTC. This gives the protein CATSGGTSGSAEQYF.

The chain is built from TRBV6-5 and TRBJ2-5; possible D gene TRBD2, 5 bases. The germline CDR1 and CDR2 sequences are MNHEY and SVGAGI. V lost 1 base, J lost 3 bases, and 9 bases lay in between. The CDR3 runs 14 residues. DNA for the CDR3: TGTGCCAGCAGTTACTTAAGCGGCAAAGAGACCCAGTACTTC. This encodes CASSYLSGKETQYF.

This clonotype was counted between two and nine times. The rearrangement uses TRBV11-2 and TRBJ1-4, with TRBD1 as a possible D gene (5 bases). Trimming removed 6 bases from V and 8 bases from J, with 25 bases in between. Germline CDR1 is SGHAT and CDR2 is FQNNGV. This CDR3 has 17 amino acids. The DNA of the CDR3 is TGTGCCAGCAGGGGGGGAGGGGTTCCAAGACTGGAAGAAAAACTGTTTTTT. The encoded protein is CASRGGGVPRLEEKLFF.

The chain carries TRBV2 and TRBJ1-2, with TRBD1 matching 9 bases. V was clipped by 4 bases and J by 4 bases; unmatched bases: 10. CDR3 size: 16 residues. CDR1 and CDR2 (germline): SNHLY, FYNNEI. In nucleotides, the CDR3 is TGTGCCAGCAGTGGAATCGGGACAGGGCTCGCCTATGGCTACACCTTC. Its translation is CASSGIGTGLAYGYTF.

This clonotype was detected many times. The rearrangement joins TRBV19 to TRBJ2-7; D perhaps matches TRBD2 (6 bases). V dropped 6 bases and J dropped 5 bases, with 23 bases sitting between them. The CDR3 has 16 residues. Germline values: CDR1 LNHDA, CDR2 SQIVND (reference sequence). The CDR3 sequence: CASSLRTTLIGNEQYF. The DNA of the CDR3 is TGTGCCAGTAGCCTCAGGACTACCTTAATTGGGAACGAGCAGTACTTC.

There are many counts of this clonotype. J is TRBJ1-2 and V is TRBV7-2; D unclear. This CDR3 comprises 16 residues. Looked up from germline, CDR1 is SGHTA and CDR2 is FQGNSA. The V gene lost 1 base and the J gene lost 4 bases, with 16 bases spanning the gap. CDR3 amino acids: CASSLVVTKRTYGYTF. DNA for the CDR3: TGTGCCAGCAGCTTAGTAGTGACAAAAAGGACCTATGGCTACACCTTC.

Concerning this clonotype: Since a much larger clone is just one base distant, this may be a read error. Lacking the conserved final phenylalanine or tryptophan, this CDR3 likely reflects a read error. The chain employs TRBV5-5 and TRBJ1-1, with D possibly TRBD1 on 6 matching bases. V lost 4 bases and J lost 1, with 11 bases in between. This CDR3 comprises 14 residues. The germline CDR1 and CDR2 sequences are SGHKS and YYEKEE (reference sequence). In DNA, the CDR3 is TGTGCCAGCAGCCTTTGGGGGGCGAACACTGAAGCTTTCTGT. Its translation: CASSLWGANTEAFC.

About this clonotype itself: A much larger clonotype is one base distant, so this may be a read error. The rearrangement joins TRBV9 to TRBJ1-1; tentative D call: TRBD1 (6 bases). The V and J ends lost 4 bases and 10 bases respectively, with 20 bases between them. CDR1 SGDLS and CDR2 YYNGEE come from the germline V gene. CDR3 length equals 14 residues. CDR3 nucleotide sequence: TGTGCCAGCAGCCCACCTGGACAGAGAGAGGTAGCTTTCTTT. This translates into CASSPPGQREVAFF.

This clonotype was counted ten times or more. J is TRBJ2-7 and V is TRBV29-1, with D perhaps being TRBD1 or TRBD2 (5 bases each). Germline CDR1 is SQVTM and CDR2 is ANQGSEA. Trimming removed 5 bases from V and 6 bases from J, with 26 bases in between. CDR3 length equals 16 residues. CDR3 amino acids: CSVRAADRDGGFEQYF. CDR3 sequence (DNA): TGCAGCGTTCGGGCGGCCGACCGGGACGGAGGCTTCGAGCAGTACTTC.

In this sample, this clonotype turned up many times. This rearrangement joins TRBV7-3 to TRBJ2-2; D uncertain. Germline assignment: CDR1 SGHTA and CDR2 FQGTGA. The V end lost 5 bases, the J end lost 6 bases, and 7 bases lay between the germline ends. This CDR3 contains 12 residues. Written as DNA, the CDR3 is TGTGCCAGCAGCCAGTCCCCCGGGGAGCTGTTTTTT. It is translated as CASSQSPGELFF.

This clonotype was detected only a few times. The rearrangement uses TRBV12-3 or TRBV12-4 and TRBJ1-1; no clear D. The CDR3 totals 14 residues. V lost 2 bases and J 5 bases, leaving 12 bases between the germline ends. CDR3 sequence reads: CASSLKPEVTEAFF. CDR3 bases: TGTGCCAGCAGTTTAAAGCCGGAAGTGACTGAAGCTTTCTTT.

This clonotype was observed at least ten times. The chain combines TRBV24-1 with TRBJ1-1; D is possibly TRBD1 (6 bases). The CDR3 contains 14 residues. The germline CDR1 and CDR2 sequences are KGHDR and SFDVKD. Trimming took 3 bases from V and 3 from J, leaving 10 bases between them. CDR3 sequence reads: CATSDTSGDTEAFF. The CDR3 nucleotides are TGTGCCACCAGTGATACTTCAGGGGACACTGAAGCTTTCTTT.

This clonotype came up a few times. The CDR3 DNA reads TGTGCCAGCAGCCAAGATTCGGGGGTTTCCGGCTACACCTTC. Residues: CASSQDSGVSGYTF. V and J are TRBV9 and TRBJ1-2, with D perhaps TRBD1 (5 bases). Germline V gives CDR1 SGDLS, CDR2 YYNGEE. This CDR3 region has 14 residues. The germline V and J ends were trimmed by 4 bases and 8 bases, with 18 bases remaining between them.

This clonotype appeared many times. The rearrangement links TRBV5-1 to TRBJ1-5; no reliable D call. This CDR3 is 15 amino acids long. V lost 0 bases and J 0 bases, leaving 7 bases between the germline ends. The germline V gene has CDR1 SGHRS and CDR2 YFSETQ. This CDR3 is CASSLAPLSNQPQHF. In nucleotides, the CDR3 is TGCGCCAGCAGCTTGGCACCGCTTAGCAATCAGCCCCAGCATTTT.

This clonotype was detected once. A much larger clone lies one base from this, so it may be a read error. The chain links TRBV7-2 to TRBJ1-4, with D possibly being TRBD1 (6 bases). There are 16 residues in the CDR3. V lost 3 bases and J 0 bases, leaving 11 bases between the germline ends. Looked up from germline, CDR1 is SGHTA and CDR2 is FQGNSA. The CDR3 DNA is TGTGCCAGCAGCTTCCGTGCAGGGGCAACTAATGAAAAACTGTTTTTT. Its translation: CASSFRAGATNEKLFF. Filled out from reference TRBV7-2 and TRBJ1-4, the complete variable domain reads GAGVSQSPSNKVTEKGKDVELRCDPISGHTALYWYRQSLGQGLEFLIYFQGNSAPDKSGLPSDRFSAERTGGSVSTLTIQRTQQEDSAVYLCASSFRAGATNEKLFFGSGTQLSVL.

This clonotype showed up just a few times. J is TRBJ2-5 and V is TRBV5-1; 7 positions match TRBD1. CDR3 length equals 15 residues. Germline V gene data show CDR1 as SGHRS and CDR2 as YFSETQ. V was pared by 2 bases and J by 1 base, with 5 bases of the junction left unmatched. The chain's CDR3 is CASSLQGQTQETQYF. The CDR3 DNA reads as TGCGCCAGCAGCTTACAGGGACAGACCCAAGAGACCCAGTACTTC.

This clonotype was detected ten times or more. This chain connects TRBV7-8 to TRBJ1-5; 11 positions match TRBD1. Germline V gene lookup returns CDR1 SGHVS and CDR2 FQNEAQ. The V segment lost 5 bases and the J segment 6 bases; nucleotides outside the gene matches: 9. CDR3 length: 16 residues. The CDR3 protein is CASSPPGTGGSQPQHF. The CDR3 DNA is TGTGCCAGCAGCCCCCCCGGGACAGGGGGTTCTCAGCCCCAGCATTTT.

This chain links TRBV9 with TRBJ2-5; 9 bases line up with TRBD1. Germline CDR1 is SGDLS and CDR2 is YYNGEE. The CDR3 runs to 16 residues. With 3 bases clipped from V and 4 bases from J, the junction kept 10 bases outside the gene matches. The CDR3, as DNA: TGTGCCAGCAGCGACCAGGGACAGGGCTTCAGAGAGACCCAGTACTTC. Encoded protein: CASSDQGQGFRETQYF. The full variable domain, its missing parts supplied by reference TRBV9 and TRBJ2-5, is DSGVTQTPKHLITATGQRVTLRCSPRSGDLSVYWYQQSLDQGLQFLIQYYNGEERAKGNILERFSAQQFPDLHSELNLSSLELGDSALYFCASSDQGQGFRETQYFGPGTRLLVL.

This clonotype was detected only a few times. The chain carries TRBV9 and TRBJ1-2; D is undetermined. Trimming cost V 0 bases and J 4 bases, with 13 bases left between them. The CDR3 length is 15 residues. Germline CDR1 is SGDLS and CDR2 is YYNGEE. CDR3 sequence: CASSVVKAAGYGYTF. The DNA of the CDR3 is TGTGCCAGCAGCGTAGTAAAGGCAGCCGGCTATGGCTACACCTTC.

This clonotype was seen at least ten times. The rearrangement uses TRBV12-3 or TRBV12-4 and TRBJ1-5; 7 bases fit TRBD1. V was clipped by 6 bases and J by 16 bases; unmatched bases: 12. CDR3 length: 12 residues. DNA for the CDR3: TGTGCCAGCAGCCACGGACAGGCCGGAATCCATTTT. Encoded protein: CASSHGQAGIHF.

This clonotype has more than one count but fewer than ten. The chain recombines TRBV4-3 with TRBJ2-5; D gene unclear. Trimming shortened V by 4 bases and J by 5 bases, and 14 bases separated the two germline ends. CDR3 size: 14 residues. Germline CDR1 is LGHNA and CDR2 is YSLEER. Written as DNA, the CDR3 is TGCGCCAGCAGCCGTACTGGCGGCTTTGAGACCCAGTACTTC. Translating it yields CASSRTGGFETQYF.

This clonotype appeared many times. V usage is TRBV6-1 and J usage is TRBJ1-1, with 9 bases aligning to TRBD1. J gave up 5 bases and V 6 bases, and 4 bases lay outside the gene matches. Germline CDR1 MNHNS, CDR2 SASEGT. The CDR3 loop spans 13 amino acids. The CDR3 region has the DNA TGTGCCAGCAGGAGGACAGGGGCAACTGAAGCTTTCTTT. Translated: CASRRTGATEAFF.

This clonotype has at least ten counts. This chain links TRBV5-8 with TRBJ1-6; possible D gene TRBD1, 5 bases. The CDR3 sequence is 16 residues long. Germline CDR1 is SGHTS and CDR2 is YDEGEE. V lost 4 bases and J 8 bases, leaving 19 bases between the germline ends. The CDR3 spells CASSHHSGGSDSPLHF. The CDR3 bases are TGTGCCAGCAGCCACCATAGTGGGGGATCGGATTCACCCCTCCACTTT.

This clonotype occurred a few times. The chain employs TRBV3-1 and TRBJ2-5; D possibly corresponds to TRBD2 (6 bases). V was trimmed by 3 bases and J by 1 base, leaving 12 bases between them. The CDR3 runs to 15 residues. Looked up from germline, CDR1 is LGHDT and CDR2 is YNNKEL (reference sequence). DNA of the CDR3: TGTGCCAGCAGCCACGGGGCGGGAAGCCAAGAGACCCAGTACTTC. It encodes CASSHGAGSQETQYF.

The chain uses TRBV3-1 and TRBJ1-1, with a possible D match to TRBD1 (6 bases). V lost 2 bases and J 4 bases, leaving 14 bases between the germline ends. CDR1 and CDR2 (germline): LGHDT, YNNKEL (reference sequence). This CDR3 spans 15 amino acids. The CDR3 DNA follows: TGTGCCAGCAGCCAAATCAGGGGTATGGGCACTGAAGCTTTCTTT. Protein sequence: CASSQIRGMGTEAFF.

This clonotype was observed at least ten times. CDR3 nucleotide sequence: TGTGCCAGCAGTTACTCGGATGGCTACACCTTC. Protein product: CASSYSDGYTF. The genes are TRBV6-6 and TRBJ1-2; D remains ambiguous. Trimming removed 0 bases at V and 6 bases at J, with 2 bases between. There are 11 residues in the CDR3. Germline CDR1 is MNHNY and CDR2 is SVGAGI (reference sequence).

About this clonotype: The junction and the germline gene differ at one end; a read error may be behind it. The chain recombines TRBV10-3 with TRBJ1-5; TRBD1 agrees at 7 bases. The germline V gene has CDR1 ENHRY and CDR2 SYGVKD. This CDR3 region has 17 residues. The CDR3 bases are TGTGCCAGCAGTGAACGGATCCAGGACAGGCTTAATCAGCCCCAGCATTTT. Its translation is CASSERIQDRLNQPQHF.

As concerns this clonotype: This may arise from a read error, as a much more abundant clone is one base away. Since no conserved phenylalanine or tryptophan closes the CDR3, a read error is the likely cause. The chain uses TRBV11-2 and TRBJ1-2; D possibly corresponds to TRBD1 (5 bases). The CDR3 covers 15 residues. CDR1 is SGHAT, CDR2 FQNNGV, per germline. The V gene lost 5 bases and the J gene lost 0 bases, with 13 bases spanning the gap. The CDR3 here is CASSARQSSNYGYTL. CDR3 nucleotides: TGTGCCAGCAGCGCCCGACAGTCCTCTAACTATGGCTACACCCTC.

This clonotype was seen only once. The chain employs TRBV7-9 and TRBJ1-4; D might be TRBD1 (5 bases). This CDR3 has 15 residues. Germline CDR1 and CDR2: SEHNR and FQNEAQ (reference sequence). V lost 4 bases to trimming and J lost 0 bases, with 9 bases between them. CDR3 loop: CASSSGSATNEKLFF. CDR3 nucleotide sequence: TGTGCCAGCAGCTCAGGGTCTGCAACTAATGAAAAACTGTTTTTT.